This TCR beta chain was captured by sequencing in a study of radiation and T cells in renal cell carcinoma. Turning to the study itself: Nephrectomy followed 15 Gy stereotactic body radiation by 4 weeks.

Points from the study as a whole: Without pretreatment biopsies, baseline tumor clonotype presence was undetermined. In blood, top tumor clones expanded by 2 weeks, shrinking by 4.

In regard to this clone: Antigen specificity is unknown. The sample has other DNA sequences that encode this CDR3 too.

Time point indicated: baseline pretreatment blood. Noted treatment: 15 Gy SBRT to primary tumor, nephrectomy 4 weeks later. Radiation-treated patients gave blood at baseline, week 2 and week 4. Germline CDR1 SEHNR, CDR2 FQNEAQ (reference sequence). The CDR3 runs to 14 residues. The V gene lost 3 bases and the J gene lost 8 bases, with 13 bases spanning the gap. Some clones are missing from TCRdb's copy, which holds only in-frame ones; the method was immunoSEQ multiplex PCR. Of some 140,000 clones in the sample, over 75% are singletons; the top ten hold around 12%. The sequence derives from a woman aged 50 to 65 with renal cell carcinoma. The J gene is TRBJ1-4, the V gene TRBV7-9; no clear D. Specimen: blood, collected from a patient whose treatment included radiotherapy and nephrectomy. CDR3 amino acids: CASSFLDFGEKLFF. CDR3 coding DNA: TGTGCCAGCAGCTTTCTCGATTTCGGGGAAAAACTGTTTTTT.